A single sample gave rise to the 21 T cell receptor beta chains below, sequenced in a study of blood T cell repertoires in COVID-19. Generated by immunoSEQ multiplex PCR, the TCRdb table keeps only in-frame clones and is missing some. The sample includes some 250,000 clones, around 90% of them seen just once. The sample was peripheral blood. Every receptor here comes from a woman aged 35 to 49 who had recovered from COVID-19.

The DNA of the CDR3 is TGTGCCAGTAGTCCCGCGGGTTCAACTAATGAAAAACTGTTTTTT. This encodes CASSPAGSTNEKLFF. This chain joins TRBV19 and TRBJ1-4; unclear D gene. Germline V gives CDR1 LNHDA, CDR2 SQIVND (reference sequence). V was clipped by 5 bases and J by 0 bases, with 10 bases between them. The length of the CDR3 is 15 residues.

J is TRBJ2-5 and V is TRBV5-1; D is undetermined. Trimming removed 4 bases from V and 2 bases from J, with 12 bases in between. This CDR3 is built from 14 residues. Germline V gene lookup returns CDR1 SGHRS and CDR2 YFSETQ. CDR3 nucleotide sequence: TGCGCCAGCAGCAATTCGCCTAGACAAGAGACCCAGTACTTC. Residues: CASSNSPRQETQYF.

This chain uses TRBV4-2 with TRBJ2-1, with a weak D call TRBD2 (6 bases). This CDR3 is built from 15 residues. Trimming removed 0 bases at V and 4 bases at J, with 10 bases between. From germline, CDR1 is LGHNA and CDR2 YNFKEQ. CDR3 sequence reads: CASSQEASEYNEQFF. The CDR3 DNA sequence: TGTGCCAGCAGCCAAGAGGCTAGCGAGTACAATGAGCAGTTCTTC.

This clone has just a few counts. The chain combines TRBV30 with TRBJ1-5; TRBD1 matches 11 bases. J was trimmed by 9 bases and V by 3 bases; bases with no gene match: 13. The CDR3 loop spans 16 amino acids. Germline CDR1 and CDR2: GTSNPN and SVGIG (reference sequence). CDR3 nucleotide sequence: TGTGCCTGGAGAGAGAGTGGGACAGGGGGGAGAGGGCCCCAGCATTTT. It yields the protein CAWRESGTGGRGPQHF.

V is TRBV28 and J is TRBJ2-3; possible D gene TRBD2, 6 bases. The V end was cut by 2 bases, the J end by 0 bases, with 15 bases between. The CDR3 contains 17 residues. Germline CDR1 and CDR2: MDHEN and SYDVKM. CDR3 nucleotide sequence: TGTGCCAGCAGTTTAGAGGCGGGGCCCCCTAGCACAGATACGCAGTATTTT. The encoded protein is CASSLEAGPPSTDTQYF.

The chain uses TRBV15 and TRBJ2-1, with TRBD2 matching 8 bases. Germline lookup yields CDR1 LNHNV and CDR2 YYDKDF (reference sequence). This CDR3 comprises 15 residues. V lost 2 bases to trimming and J lost 8 bases; unmatched junction nucleotides: 8. In DNA form, the CDR3 reads TGTGCCACCAGCAGAAAGGGACTAGTTTTCCATGAGCAGTTCTTC. The encoded protein is CATSRKGLVFHEQFF.

This chain joins TRBV30 and TRBJ1-2; 9 positions agree with TRBD1. The ends lost 5 bases at V and 4 bases at J; junction bases unmatched: 8. The length of the CDR3 is 14 residues. CDR1 and CDR2 from the germline V gene are GTSNPN and SVGIG (reference sequence). The CDR3 reads CAWDGTGWGYGYTF. CDR3 DNA sequence: TGTGCCTGGGACGGGACAGGGTGGGGCTATGGCTACACCTTC.

The rearrangement links TRBV6-5 to TRBJ1-3, with TRBD1 matching 7 bases. The CDR3 is 15 residues long. The V gene's germline CDR1 is MNHEY and CDR2 SVGAGI. V shed 7 bases and J 0 bases; nucleotides not matched to a gene: 6. This chain's CDR3 is CASTTGAYSGNTIYF. The CDR3 bases are TGTGCCAGCACCACAGGGGCCTACTCTGGAAACACCATATATTTT.

This clone was seen only once. The chain is built from TRBV19 and TRBJ1-5, with 7 bases matching TRBD1. The CDR3 consists of 15 residues. V trimming: 5 bases; J trimming: 4 bases; junction bases outside the gene matches: 8. In germline, CDR1 is LNHDA, CDR2 SQIVND (reference sequence). CDR3 residues: CASSRGRQGNQPQHF. The DNA for the CDR3 is TGTGCCAGTAGTCGGGGCCGACAGGGTAATCAGCCCCAGCATTTT.

The count of this clone is one. The chain uses TRBV19 and TRBJ2-6; 7 bases fit TRBD1. This CDR3 spans 16 amino acids. Germline assignment: CDR1 LNHDA and CDR2 SQIVND (reference sequence). The junction had 3 bases not matched to a gene; V was cut back by 4 bases and J by 0 bases. The CDR3 nucleotides read TGTGCCAGTAGTACTGGACAGGCCTCTGGGGCCAACGTCCTGACTTTC. Translating gives CASSTGQASGANVLTF. The entire variable domain, with the rest obtained from reference TRBV19 and TRBJ2-6, is as follows: DGGITQSPKYLFRKEGQNVTLSCEQNLNHDAMYWYRQDPGQGLRLIYYSQIVNDFQKGDIAEGYSVSREKKESFPLTVTSAQKNPTAFYLCASSTGQASGANVLTFGAGSRLTVL.

The gene calls are TRBV6-5 and TRBJ1-5, with D hard to call. V lost 6 bases and J 0 bases, leaving 9 bases between the germline ends. The CDR3 totals 14 residues. In germline, CDR1 is MNHEY, CDR2 SVGAGI. CDR3: CASRPRYSNQPQHF. The CDR3 DNA is TGTGCCAGCAGACCCCGCTATAGCAATCAGCCCCAGCATTTT.

This chain uses TRBV3-1 (or the pseudogene TRBV3-2) with TRBJ1-2; TRBD1 matches 7 bases. Germline loops: CDR1 LGHDT, CDR2 YNNKEL (reference sequence). V shed 0 bases and J 4 bases; nucleotides not matched to a gene: 8. The CDR3 has 16 residues. The CDR3 sequence: CASSQDGGAGGYGYTF. The CDR3 DNA follows: TGTGCCAGCAGCCAAGACGGTGGGGCAGGGGGCTATGGCTACACCTTC.

This chain uses TRBV4-1 with TRBJ1-1; no reliable D call. Trimming pared 3 bases from V and 1 base from J, leaving 6 bases between. The CDR3 extends over 13 amino acids. CDR1 is MGHRA, CDR2 YSYEKL, per germline. The CDR3: CASSHHTNTEAFF. DNA for the CDR3: TGCGCCAGCAGCCACCACACGAACACTGAAGCTTTCTTT.

V gene TRBV5-1 combines with J gene TRBJ1-1, with TRBD1 as a possible D gene (5 bases). V dropped 6 bases and J dropped 1 base, with 13 bases sitting between them. Germline CDR1 is SGHRS and CDR2 is YFSETQ. The CDR3 extends over 14 amino acids. CDR3 in amino acids: CASTPEGWNTEAFF. The CDR3 DNA reads TGCGCCAGCACTCCGGAGGGGTGGAACACTGAAGCTTTCTTT.

The chain is built from TRBV6-6 and TRBJ1-1; the D is unclear. Germline V gene data show CDR1 as MNHNY and CDR2 as SVGAGI (reference sequence). V gave up 6 bases and J gave up 0 bases, with 11 bases separating them. The CDR3 runs 14 residues. CDR3 protein: CASRPEGVNTEAFF. The CDR3 coding sequence is TGTGCCAGCAGGCCGGAGGGCGTGAACACTGAAGCTTTCTTT.

The V gene is TRBV28, the J gene TRBJ1-5; TRBD1 is a possible D gene (6 bases). The CDR3 contains 16 residues. V dropped 3 bases and J dropped 6 bases, with 18 bases sitting between them. The germline CDR1 and CDR2 sequences are MDHEN and SYDVKM. The CDR3 DNA sequence: TGTGCCAGCAGTTTGTCCCAAAACAGGGACGGTCAGCCCCAGCATTTT. This gives the protein CASSLSQNRDGQPQHF. The variable domain in full, completed from reference TRBV28 and TRBJ1-5, reads DVKVTQSSRYLVKRTGEKVFLECVQDMDHENMFWYRQDPGLGLRLIYFSYDVKMKEKGDIPEGYSVSREKKERFSLILESASTNQTSMYLCASSLSQNRDGQPQHFGDGTRLSIL.

This clone occurred a few times. This chain joins TRBV2 and TRBJ2-7; D not resolved. Deletions cut 5 bases from V and 1 base from J, with 18 bases between. Germline V gives CDR1 SNHLY, CDR2 FYNNEI. This CDR3 contains 16 residues. CDR3 sequence reads: CASSRRLEPRSYEQYF. CDR3 sequence (DNA): TGTGCCAGCAGTCGACGACTGGAGCCGAGGTCCTACGAGCAGTACTTC.

The chain couples TRBV11-3 to TRBJ2-1; D is perhaps TRBD1 (6 bases). Trimming shortened V by 5 bases and J by 4 bases, and 18 bases separated the two germline ends. The germline gives CDR1 SGHNT, CDR2 YENEEA. This CDR3 has 16 residues. In nucleotides, the CDR3 is TGTGCCAGCAGCCCGGACAGCCACCCCCTTTACAATGAGCAGTTCTTC. It codes for CASSPDSHPLYNEQFF.

The rearrangement links TRBV30 to TRBJ1-1; D is possibly TRBD1 (5 bases). Germline CDR1 is GTSNPN and CDR2 is SVGIG (reference sequence). The CDR3 runs to 12 residues. Trimming shortened V by 3 bases and J by 6 bases, and 11 bases separated the two germline ends. Here the CDR3 reads CAWSLRGAEAFF. The CDR3 DNA is TGTGCCTGGAGCCTAAGGGGCGCTGAAGCTTTCTTT.

This clone was observed a single time. The chain has TRBV24-1 and TRBJ1-2, with D possibly being TRBD1 (6 bases). Between the trimmed V and J ends, which lost 4 bases and 8 bases, there was a span of 16 bases. Germline V gives CDR1 KGHDR, CDR2 SFDVKD. The CDR3 is 14 amino acids. The CDR3 DNA reads as TGTGCCACCAGTGACCTTGGGGGCCACGCCGGCTACACCTTC. This encodes CATSDLGGHAGYTF.

The rearrangement links TRBV5-4 to TRBJ1-1, with 9 nucleotides matching TRBD1. This CDR3 region has 14 residues. The V gene end was trimmed by 3 bases and the J gene end by 11 bases; junction bases not matched to a gene: 11. Germline loops: CDR1 SGHNT, CDR2 YYREEE (reference sequence). The CDR3 here is CASSSPGTGKRAFF. Written as DNA, the CDR3 is TGTGCCAGCAGCTCTCCCGGGACAGGGAAAAGGGCTTTCTTT.